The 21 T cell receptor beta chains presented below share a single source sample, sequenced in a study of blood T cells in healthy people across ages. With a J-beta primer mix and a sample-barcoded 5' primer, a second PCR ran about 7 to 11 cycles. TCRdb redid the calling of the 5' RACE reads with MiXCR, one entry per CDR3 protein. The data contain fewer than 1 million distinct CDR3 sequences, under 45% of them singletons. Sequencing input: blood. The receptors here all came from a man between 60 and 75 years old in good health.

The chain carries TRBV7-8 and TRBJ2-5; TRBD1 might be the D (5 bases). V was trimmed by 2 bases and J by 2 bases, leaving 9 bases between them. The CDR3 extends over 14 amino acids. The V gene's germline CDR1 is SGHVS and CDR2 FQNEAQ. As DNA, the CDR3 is TGTGCCAGCAGCTTACCGACAGTTCAAGAGACCCAGTACTTC. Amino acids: CASSLPTVQETQYF.

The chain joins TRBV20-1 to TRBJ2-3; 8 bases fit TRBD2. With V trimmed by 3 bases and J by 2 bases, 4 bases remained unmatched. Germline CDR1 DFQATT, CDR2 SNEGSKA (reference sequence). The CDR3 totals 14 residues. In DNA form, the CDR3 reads TGCAGTGCTAGGGGGGGACTAGTCACAGATACGCAGTATTTT. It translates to CSARGGLVTDTQYF.

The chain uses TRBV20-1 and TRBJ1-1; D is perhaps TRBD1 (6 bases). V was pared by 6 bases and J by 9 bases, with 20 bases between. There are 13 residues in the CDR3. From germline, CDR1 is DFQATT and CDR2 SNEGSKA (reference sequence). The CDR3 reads CSATTGYYKQAFF. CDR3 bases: TGCAGTGCAACGACAGGTTACTACAAACAAGCTTTCTTT.

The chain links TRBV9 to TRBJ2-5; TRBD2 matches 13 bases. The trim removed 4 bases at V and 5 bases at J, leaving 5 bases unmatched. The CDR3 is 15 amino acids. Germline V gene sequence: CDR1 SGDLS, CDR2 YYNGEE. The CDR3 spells CASSPTSGGTETQYF. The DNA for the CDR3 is TGTGCCAGCAGCCCGACTAGCGGGGGGACGGAGACCCAGTACTTC.

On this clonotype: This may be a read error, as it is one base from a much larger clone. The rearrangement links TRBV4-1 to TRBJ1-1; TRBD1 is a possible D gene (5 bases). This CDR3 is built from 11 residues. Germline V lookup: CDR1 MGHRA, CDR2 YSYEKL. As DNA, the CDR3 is TGCGCCAGCGGCCAAGAAGGGAGGGGTTTCTTT. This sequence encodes CASGQEGRGFF.

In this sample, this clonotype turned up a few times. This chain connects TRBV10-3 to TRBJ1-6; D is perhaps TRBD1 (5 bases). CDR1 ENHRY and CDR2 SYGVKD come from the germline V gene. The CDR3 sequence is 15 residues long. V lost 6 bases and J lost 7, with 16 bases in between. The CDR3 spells CAIRKVGEANSPLHF. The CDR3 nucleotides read TGTGCCATCAGGAAGGTGGGGGAGGCAAATTCACCCCTCCACTTT.

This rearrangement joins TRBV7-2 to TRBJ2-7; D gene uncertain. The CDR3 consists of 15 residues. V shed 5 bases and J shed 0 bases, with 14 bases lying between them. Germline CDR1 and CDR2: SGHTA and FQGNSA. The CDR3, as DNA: TGTGCCAGCAGCCTTTCGGCAAACCCCTCCTACGAGCAGTACTTC. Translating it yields CASSLSANPSYEQYF. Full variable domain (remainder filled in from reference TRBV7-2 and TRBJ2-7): GAGVSQSPSNKVTEKGKDVELRCDPISGHTALYWYRQSLGQGLEFLIYFQGNSAPDKSGLPSDRFSAERTGGSVSTLTIQRTQQEDSAVYLCASSLSANPSYEQYFGPGTRLTVT.

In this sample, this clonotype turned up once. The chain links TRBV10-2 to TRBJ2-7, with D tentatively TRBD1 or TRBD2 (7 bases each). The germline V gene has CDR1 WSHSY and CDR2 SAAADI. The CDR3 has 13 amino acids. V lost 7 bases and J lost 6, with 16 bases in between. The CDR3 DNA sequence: TGCGCCAGCAAACCCCAGGGGGGGGTCGAGCAGTACTTC. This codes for CASKPQGGVEQYF.

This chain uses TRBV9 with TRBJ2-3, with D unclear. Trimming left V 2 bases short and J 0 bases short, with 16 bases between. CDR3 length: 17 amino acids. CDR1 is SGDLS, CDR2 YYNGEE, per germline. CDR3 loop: CASSVWSETTSTDTQYF. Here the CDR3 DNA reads TGTGCCAGCAGCGTTTGGTCTGAAACAACTAGCACAGATACGCAGTATTTT.

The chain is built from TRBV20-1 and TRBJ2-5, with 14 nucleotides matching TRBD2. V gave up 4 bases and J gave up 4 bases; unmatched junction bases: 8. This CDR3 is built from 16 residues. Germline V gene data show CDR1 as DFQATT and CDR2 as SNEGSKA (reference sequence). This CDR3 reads CSAKGLAGARGETQYF. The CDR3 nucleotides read TGCAGTGCTAAGGGACTAGCGGGGGCGAGGGGAGAGACCCAGTACTTC.

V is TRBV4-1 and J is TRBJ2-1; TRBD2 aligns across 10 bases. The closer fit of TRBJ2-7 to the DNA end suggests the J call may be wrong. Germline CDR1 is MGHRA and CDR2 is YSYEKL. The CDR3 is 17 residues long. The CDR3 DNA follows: TGCGCCAGCAGCCAAACTTTAGCGGGGGGCTCCTACAATGAGCAGTACTTC. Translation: CASSQTLAGGSYNEQYF.

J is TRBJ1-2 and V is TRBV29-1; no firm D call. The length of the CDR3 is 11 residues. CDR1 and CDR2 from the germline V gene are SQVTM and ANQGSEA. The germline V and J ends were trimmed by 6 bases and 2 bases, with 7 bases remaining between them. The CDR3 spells CSVTANYGYTF. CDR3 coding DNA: TGCAGCGTCACAGCAAACTATGGCTACACCTTC.

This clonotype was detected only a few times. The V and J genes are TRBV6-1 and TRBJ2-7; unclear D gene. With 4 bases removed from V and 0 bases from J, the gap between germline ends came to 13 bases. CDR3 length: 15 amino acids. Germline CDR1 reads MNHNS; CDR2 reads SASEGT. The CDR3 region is CASSGGVRSSYEQYF. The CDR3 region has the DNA TGTGCCAGCAGTGGAGGAGTCAGGAGCTCCTACGAGCAGTACTTC.

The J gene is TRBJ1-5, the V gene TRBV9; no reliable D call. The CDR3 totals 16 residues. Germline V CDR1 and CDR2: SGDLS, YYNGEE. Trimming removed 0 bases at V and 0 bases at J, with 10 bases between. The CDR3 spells CASSVGAGGSNQPQHF. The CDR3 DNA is TGTGCCAGCAGCGTAGGGGCAGGAGGTAGCAATCAGCCCCAGCATTTT.

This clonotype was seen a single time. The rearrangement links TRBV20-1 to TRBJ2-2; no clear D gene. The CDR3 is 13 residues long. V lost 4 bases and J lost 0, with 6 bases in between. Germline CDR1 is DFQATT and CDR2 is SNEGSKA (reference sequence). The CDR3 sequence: CSATTTNTGELFF. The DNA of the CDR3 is TGCAGTGCTACGACAACGAACACCGGGGAGCTGTTTTTT.

The CDR3 sequence: CASHGQGDSYEQYF. Here the CDR3 DNA reads TGTGCCAGCCACGGACAGGGAGACTCCTACGAGCAGTACTTC. The chain uses TRBV7-8 and TRBJ2-7, with 8 bases matching TRBD1. V lost 8 bases, J lost 0 bases, and 6 bases stayed unmatched. The germline V gene encodes CDR1 SGHVS and CDR2 FQNEAQ. CDR3 length: 14 amino acids. The full variable domain, in which reference TRBV7-8 and TRBJ2-7 provide the parts outside the CDR3, is GAGVSQSPRYKVAKRGQDVALRCDPISGHVSLFWYQQALGQGPEFLTYFQNEAQLDKSGLPSDRFFAERPEGSVSTLKIQRTQQEDSAVYLCASHGQGDSYEQYFGPGTRLTVT.

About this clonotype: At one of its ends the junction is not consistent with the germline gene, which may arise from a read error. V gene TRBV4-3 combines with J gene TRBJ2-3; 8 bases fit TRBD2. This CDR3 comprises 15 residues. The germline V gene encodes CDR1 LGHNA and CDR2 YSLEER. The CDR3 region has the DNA TGCGTCAGCAGCCAAGACCGGGGGGGCCCGGATACGCAGTATTTT. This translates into CVSSQDRGGPDTQYF.

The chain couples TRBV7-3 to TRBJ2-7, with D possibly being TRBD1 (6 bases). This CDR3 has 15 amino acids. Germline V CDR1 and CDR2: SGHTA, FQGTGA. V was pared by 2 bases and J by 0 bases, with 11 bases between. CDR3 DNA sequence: TGTGCCAGCAGCTTAGCAGGGGCCCCCTCCTACGAGCAGTACTTC. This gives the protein CASSLAGAPSYEQYF.

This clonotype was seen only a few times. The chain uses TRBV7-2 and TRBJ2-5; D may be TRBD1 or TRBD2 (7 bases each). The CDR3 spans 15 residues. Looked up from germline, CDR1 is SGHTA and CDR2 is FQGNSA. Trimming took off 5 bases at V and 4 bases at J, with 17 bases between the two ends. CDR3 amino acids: CASSPRGGTRETQYF. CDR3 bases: TGTGCCAGCAGCCCCAGGGGGGGCACGAGAGAGACCCAGTACTTC.

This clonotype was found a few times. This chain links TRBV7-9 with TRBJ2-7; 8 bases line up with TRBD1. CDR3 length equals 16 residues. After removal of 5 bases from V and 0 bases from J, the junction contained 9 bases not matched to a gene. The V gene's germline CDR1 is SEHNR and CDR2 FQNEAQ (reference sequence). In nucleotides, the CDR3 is TGTGCCAGCAGCCTTTGGAGGGACAGGAACTCCTACGAGCAGTACTTC. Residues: CASSLWRDRNSYEQYF.

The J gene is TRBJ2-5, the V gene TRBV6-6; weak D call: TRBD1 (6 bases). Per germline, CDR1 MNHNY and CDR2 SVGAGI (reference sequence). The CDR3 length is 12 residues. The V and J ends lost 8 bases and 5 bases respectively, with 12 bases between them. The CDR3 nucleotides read TGTGCCAGCTCCGAGGGGGAGGAGACCCAGTACTTC. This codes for CASSEGEETQYF.